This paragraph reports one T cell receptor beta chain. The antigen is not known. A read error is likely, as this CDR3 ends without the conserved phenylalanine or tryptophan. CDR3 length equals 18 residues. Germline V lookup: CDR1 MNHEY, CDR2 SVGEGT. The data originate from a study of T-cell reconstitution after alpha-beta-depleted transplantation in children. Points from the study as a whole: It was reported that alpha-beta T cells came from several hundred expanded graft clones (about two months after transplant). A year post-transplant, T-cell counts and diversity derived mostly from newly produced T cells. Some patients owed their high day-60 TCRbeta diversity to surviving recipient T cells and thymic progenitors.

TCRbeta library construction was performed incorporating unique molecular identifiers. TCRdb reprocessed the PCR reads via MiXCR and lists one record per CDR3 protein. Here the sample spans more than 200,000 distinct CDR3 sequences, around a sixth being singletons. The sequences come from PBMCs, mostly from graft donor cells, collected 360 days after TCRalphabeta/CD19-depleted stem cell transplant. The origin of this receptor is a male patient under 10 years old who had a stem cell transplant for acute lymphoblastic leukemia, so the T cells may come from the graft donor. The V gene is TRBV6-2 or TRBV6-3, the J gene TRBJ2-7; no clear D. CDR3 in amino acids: CASSNSLHRVKIIYEQYL. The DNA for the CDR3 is TGTGCCAGCAGTAACTCCCTTCATAGGGTAAAGATAATCTACGAGCAGTACCTC.